This is a list of T cell receptor beta chains from one sample in a study of OX40 agonist ivuxolimab in advanced cancers. Produced via immunoSEQ multiplex PCR; TCRdb's table is partial and in-frame only. The data hold fewer than 55,000 clones, with 87% observed a single time. Sequenced material: CD4+ or CD8+ T cells sorted from blood, taken in a trial of the OX40 agonist ivuxolimab. The receptors here all came from an adult with an advanced solid tumor such as melanoma, head and neck, liver or kidney cancer. Both conserved end residues are trimmed from each CDR3.

V gene	J gene	CDR3 protein
TRBV7-6	TRBJ2-2	ASSLAVNTGELF
TRBV12-5	TRBJ2-4	ASGLGGAGNIQY
TRBV18	TRBJ1-4	ASSTRQGDEKLF
TRBV4-2	TRBJ1-4	ASSLARVYNEKLF
TRBV5-1	TRBJ1-1	ASSLGRGGSTEAF
TRBV20-1	TRBJ1-2	SAGTSYGYT
TRBV7-9	TRBJ1-6	ASSLDRGRGSTYNSPLH
TRBV7-8	TRBJ2-3	ASSLLPSTDTQY
TRBV28	TRBJ2-3	ASTTGLAGGSDTQY
TRBV18	TRBJ1-4	ASSPTGANEKLF
TRBV28	TRBJ1-4	ASSLNRESNEKLF
TRBV9	TRBJ2-7	ASSPGQGSPYEQY
TRBV2	TRBJ1-5	ATRGYSNQPQH
TRBV28	TRBJ2-1	ASSPGHLGGDEQF
TRBV15	TRBJ1-1	ATHSDSRTEAF
TRBV11-1	TRBJ2-3	ASSLAVRGSTDTQY
TRBV5-1	TRBJ2-5	ASSLGPAGGGETQY
TRBV6-6	TRBJ2-7	ASANLKGSYEQY
TRBV6-5	TRBJ1-2	ASRKQEEDYGYT
TRBV28	TRBJ1-5	ASSPLGQPQH
TRBV28	TRBJ1-3	ATTGGASGNTIY
TRBV27	TRBJ2-3	ASRLTWGSFTDTQY
TRBV5-1	TRBJ2-2	ASSPTSGAPNTGELF
TRBV28	TRBJ2-6	ASSYRQGVRSGANVLT
TRBV7-2	TRBJ1-2	ASSGQVNYGYT
TRBV5-4	TRBJ1-2	ASSLGLDSRYGYT
TRBV7-2	TRBJ2-3	ASSSRLQTDTQY
TRBV18	TRBJ1-1	ASSLLTGNTEAF
TRBV7-9	TRBJ2-5	ASSVDRGLSGETQY
TRBV9	TRBJ1-1	ASSGRQGGGTEAF
TRBV19	TRBJ2-1	ASSDGDPSYNEQF
TRBV28	TRBJ1-5	ASSSPGQGSYQPQH
TRBV10-3	TRBJ1-2	AISNDDRGRDGYT
TRBV19	TRBJ2-1	ASSIEGRGNYNEQF
TRBV6-5	TRBJ1-1	ASSYSGVLNTEAF
TRBV7-2	TRBJ2-1	ASSPGGTSGRYEQF
TRBV2	TRBJ2-7	ASRQVTYEQY
TRBV5-4	TRBJ2-1	ASSSTSGGTFQF
TRBV9	TRBJ2-5	ASSVGAGEGEETQY
TRBV6-1	TRBJ2-3	ASSESFQAGTDTQY
TRBV6-6	TRBJ2-1	ASSLHPQGRYNEQF
TRBV4-1	TRBJ2-3	ASSRGDRGNTDTQY
TRBV25-1	TRBJ1-1	ASSEYRSGLTEAF
TRBV20-1	TRBJ1-5	SARGQGTQH
TRBV6-5	TRBJ2-3	ASSYSGGSSTDTQY
TRBV7-9	TRBJ1-2	ASSFGTKDGYT